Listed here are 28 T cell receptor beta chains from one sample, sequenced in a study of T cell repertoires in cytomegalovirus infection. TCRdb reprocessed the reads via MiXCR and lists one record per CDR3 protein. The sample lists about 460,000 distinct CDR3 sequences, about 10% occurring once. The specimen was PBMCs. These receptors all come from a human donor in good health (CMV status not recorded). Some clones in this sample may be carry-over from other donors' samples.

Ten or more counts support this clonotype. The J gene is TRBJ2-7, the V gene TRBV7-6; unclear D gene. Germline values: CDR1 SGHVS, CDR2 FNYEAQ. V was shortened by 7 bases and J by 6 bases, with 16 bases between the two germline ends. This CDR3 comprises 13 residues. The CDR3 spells CASTRILPPEQYF. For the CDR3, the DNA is TGTGCCAGCACCCGGATCTTACCCCCCGAGCAGTACTTC.

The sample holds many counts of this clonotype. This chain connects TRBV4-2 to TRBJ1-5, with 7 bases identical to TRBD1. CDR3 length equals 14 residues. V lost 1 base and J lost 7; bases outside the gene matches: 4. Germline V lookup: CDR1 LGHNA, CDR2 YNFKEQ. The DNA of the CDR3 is TGTGCCAGCAGCCAAGTACAGGGGACCCAGCCCCAGCATTTT. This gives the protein CASSQVQGTQPQHF.

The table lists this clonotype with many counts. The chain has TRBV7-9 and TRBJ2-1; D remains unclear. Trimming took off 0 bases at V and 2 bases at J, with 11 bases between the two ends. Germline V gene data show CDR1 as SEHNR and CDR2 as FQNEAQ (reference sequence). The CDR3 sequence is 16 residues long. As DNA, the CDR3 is TGTGCCAGCAGCTTAGCGGACCTCCCCCCCTACAATGAGCAGTTCTTC. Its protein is CASSLADLPPYNEQFF.

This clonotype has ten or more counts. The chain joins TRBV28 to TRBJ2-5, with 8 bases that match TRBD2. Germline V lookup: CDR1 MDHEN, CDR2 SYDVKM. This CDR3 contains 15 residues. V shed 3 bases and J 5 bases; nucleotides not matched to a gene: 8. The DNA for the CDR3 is TGTGCCAGCAGTTTCGGGGGGGGTAGGGCGGAGACCCAGTACTTC. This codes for CASSFGGGRAETQYF.

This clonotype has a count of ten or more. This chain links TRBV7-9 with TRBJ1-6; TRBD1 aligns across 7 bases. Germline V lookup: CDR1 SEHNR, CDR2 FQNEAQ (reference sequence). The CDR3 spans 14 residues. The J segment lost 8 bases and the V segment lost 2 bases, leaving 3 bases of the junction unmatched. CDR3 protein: CASSLRQGDSPLHF. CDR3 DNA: TGTGCCAGCAGCTTAAGACAGGGAGATTCACCCCTCCACTTT.

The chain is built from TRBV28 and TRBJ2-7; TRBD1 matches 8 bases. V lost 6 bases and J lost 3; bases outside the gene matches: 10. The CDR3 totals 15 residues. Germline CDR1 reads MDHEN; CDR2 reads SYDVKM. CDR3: CASRGPGTGGYEQYF. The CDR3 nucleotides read TGTGCCAGCAGGGGCCCCGGGACAGGAGGCTACGAGCAGTACTTC.

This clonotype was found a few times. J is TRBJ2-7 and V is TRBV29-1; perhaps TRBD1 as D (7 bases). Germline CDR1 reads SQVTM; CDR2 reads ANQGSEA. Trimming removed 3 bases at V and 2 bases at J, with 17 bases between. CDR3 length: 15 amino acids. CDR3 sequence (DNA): TGCAGCGTTGAGGGTCGGGCGGGACAGACCTACGAGCAGTACTTC. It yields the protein CSVEGRAGQTYEQYF.

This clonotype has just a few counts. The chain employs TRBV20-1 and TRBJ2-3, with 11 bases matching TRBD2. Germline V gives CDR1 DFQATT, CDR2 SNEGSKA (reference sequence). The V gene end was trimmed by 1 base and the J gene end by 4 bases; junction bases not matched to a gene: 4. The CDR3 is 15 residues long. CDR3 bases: TGCAGTGCTAGAGTCCCTAGCGGGAGGTCAGATACGCAGTATTTT. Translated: CSARVPSGRSDTQYF.

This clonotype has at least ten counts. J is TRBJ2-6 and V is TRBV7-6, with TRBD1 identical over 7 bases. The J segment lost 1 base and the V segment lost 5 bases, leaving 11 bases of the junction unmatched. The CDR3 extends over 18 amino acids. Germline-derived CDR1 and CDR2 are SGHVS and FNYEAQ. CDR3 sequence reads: CASSLRDSVYSGANVLTF. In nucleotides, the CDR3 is TGTGCCAGCAGCCTAAGGGACAGCGTTTATTCTGGGGCCAACGTCCTGACTTTC.

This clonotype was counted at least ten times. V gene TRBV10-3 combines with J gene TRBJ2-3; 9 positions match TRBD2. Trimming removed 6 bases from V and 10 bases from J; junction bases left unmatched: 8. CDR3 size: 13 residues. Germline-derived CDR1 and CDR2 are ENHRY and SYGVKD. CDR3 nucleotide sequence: TGTGCCATCAGCTCCGGACTAGCGAGCTCGCAGTATTTT. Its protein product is CAISSGLASSQYF.

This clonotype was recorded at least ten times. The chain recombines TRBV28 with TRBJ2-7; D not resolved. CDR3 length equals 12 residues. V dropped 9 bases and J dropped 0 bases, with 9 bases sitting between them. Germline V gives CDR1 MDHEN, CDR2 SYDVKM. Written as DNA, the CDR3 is TGTGCCAGTGATGATAACTCCTACGAGCAGTACTTC. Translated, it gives CASDDNSYEQYF.

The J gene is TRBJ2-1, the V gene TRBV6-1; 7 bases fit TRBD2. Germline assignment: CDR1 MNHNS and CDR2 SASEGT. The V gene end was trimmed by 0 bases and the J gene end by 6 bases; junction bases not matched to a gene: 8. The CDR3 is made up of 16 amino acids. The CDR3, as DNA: TGTGCCAGCAGTGAAGCGAGTAGCGGGCCTTTCAATGAGCAGTTCTTC. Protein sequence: CASSEASSGPFNEQFF.

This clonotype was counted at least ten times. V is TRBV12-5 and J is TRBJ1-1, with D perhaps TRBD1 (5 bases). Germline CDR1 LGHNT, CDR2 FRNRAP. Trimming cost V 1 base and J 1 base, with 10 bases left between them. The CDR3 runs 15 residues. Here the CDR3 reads CASGLGHTGNTEAFF. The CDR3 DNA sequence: TGTGCTAGTGGTTTGGGCCACACAGGGAACACTGAAGCTTTCTTT.

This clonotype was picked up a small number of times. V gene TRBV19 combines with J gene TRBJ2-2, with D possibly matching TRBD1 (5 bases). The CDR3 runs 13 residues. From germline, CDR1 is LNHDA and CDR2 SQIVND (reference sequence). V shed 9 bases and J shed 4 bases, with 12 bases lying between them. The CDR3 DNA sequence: TGTGCCAGCGACAGTCTCCGCACCGGGGAGCTGTTTTTT. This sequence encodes CASDSLRTGELFF.

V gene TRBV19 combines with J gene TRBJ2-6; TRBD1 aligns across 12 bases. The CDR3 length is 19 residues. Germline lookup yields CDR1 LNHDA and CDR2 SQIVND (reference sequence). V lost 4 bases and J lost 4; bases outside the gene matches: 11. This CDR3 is CASSKYLRDRGRGANVLTF. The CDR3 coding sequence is TGTGCCAGTAGTAAATACCTCCGGGACAGGGGGCGAGGGGCCAACGTCCTGACTTTC.

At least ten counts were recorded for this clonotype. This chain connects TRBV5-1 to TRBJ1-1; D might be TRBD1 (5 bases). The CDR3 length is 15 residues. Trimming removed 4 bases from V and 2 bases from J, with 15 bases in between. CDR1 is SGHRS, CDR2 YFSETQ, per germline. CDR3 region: CASSPDPGTNTEAFF. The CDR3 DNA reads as TGCGCCAGCAGCCCCGACCCGGGGACTAACACTGAAGCTTTCTTT.

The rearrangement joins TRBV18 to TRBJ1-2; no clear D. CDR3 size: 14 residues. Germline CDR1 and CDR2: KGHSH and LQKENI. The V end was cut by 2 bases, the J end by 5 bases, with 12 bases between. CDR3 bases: TGTGCCAGCTCACCAGGCGGGGAAGTGTATGGCTACACCTTC. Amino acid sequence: CASSPGGEVYGYTF. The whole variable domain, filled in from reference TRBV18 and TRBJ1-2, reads NAGVMQNPRHLVRRRGQEARLRCSPMKGHSHVYWYRQLPEEGLKFMVYLQKENIIDESGMPKERFSAEFPKEGPSILRIQQVVRGDSAAYFCASSPGGEVYGYTFGSGTRLTVV.

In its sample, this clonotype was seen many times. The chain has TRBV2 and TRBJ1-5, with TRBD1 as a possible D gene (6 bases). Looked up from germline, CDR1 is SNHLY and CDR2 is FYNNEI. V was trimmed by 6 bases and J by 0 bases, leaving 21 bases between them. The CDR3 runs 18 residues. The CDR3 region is CASRALTGLGYSNQPQHF. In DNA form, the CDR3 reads TGTGCCAGCAGAGCCCTTACAGGGCTAGGTTATAGCAATCAGCCCCAGCATTTT.

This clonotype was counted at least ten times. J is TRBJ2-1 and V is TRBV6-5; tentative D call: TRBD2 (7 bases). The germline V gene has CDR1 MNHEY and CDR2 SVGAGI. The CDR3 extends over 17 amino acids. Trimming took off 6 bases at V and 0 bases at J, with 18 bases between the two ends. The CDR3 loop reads CASSSGWGGRSYNEQFF. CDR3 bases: TGTGCCAGCAGCTCCGGATGGGGGGGGCGCTCCTACAATGAGCAGTTCTTC.

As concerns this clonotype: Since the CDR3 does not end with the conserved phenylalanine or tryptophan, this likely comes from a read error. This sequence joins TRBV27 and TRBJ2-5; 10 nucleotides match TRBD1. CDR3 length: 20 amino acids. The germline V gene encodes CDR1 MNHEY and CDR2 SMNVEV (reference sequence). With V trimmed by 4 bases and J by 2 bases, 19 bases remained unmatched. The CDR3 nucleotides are TGTGCCAGCAGTTCCTTTTTTACTCCCGGGACAGGGGACCTTCAAGAGACCCAGTACTCC. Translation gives CASSSFFTPGTGDLQETQYS.

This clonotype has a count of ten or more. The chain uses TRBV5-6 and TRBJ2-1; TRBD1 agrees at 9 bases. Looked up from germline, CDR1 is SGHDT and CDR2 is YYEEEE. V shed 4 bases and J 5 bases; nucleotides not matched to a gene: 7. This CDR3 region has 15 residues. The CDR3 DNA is TGTGCCAGCAGCGCCCCCGGGACAGGGAACAATGAGCAGTTCTTC. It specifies CASSAPGTGNNEQFF. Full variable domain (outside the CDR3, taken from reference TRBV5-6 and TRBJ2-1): DAGVTQSPTHLIKTRGQQVTLRCSPKSGHDTVSWYQQALGQGPQFIFQYYEEEERQRGNFPDRFSGHQFPNYSSELNVNALLLGDSALYLCASSAPGTGNNEQFFGPGTRLTVL.

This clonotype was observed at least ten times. CDR3 nucleotide sequence: TGTGCCAGCAGCCCTCGGGCGGGAGCAGGCACAGATACGCAGTATTTT. Translating gives CASSPRAGAGTDTQYF. V is TRBV12-3 or TRBV12-4 and J is TRBJ2-3, with 7 positions matching TRBD2. With V trimmed by 6 bases and J by 1 base, 10 bases remained unmatched. The CDR3 spans 16 residues.

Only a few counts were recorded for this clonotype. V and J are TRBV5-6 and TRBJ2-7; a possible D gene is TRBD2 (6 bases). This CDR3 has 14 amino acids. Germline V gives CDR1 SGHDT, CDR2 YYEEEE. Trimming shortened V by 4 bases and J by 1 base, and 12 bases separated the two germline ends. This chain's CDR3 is CASSGDSGSYEQYF. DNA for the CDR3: TGTGCCAGCAGCGGGGACTCCGGATCCTACGAGCAGTACTTC.

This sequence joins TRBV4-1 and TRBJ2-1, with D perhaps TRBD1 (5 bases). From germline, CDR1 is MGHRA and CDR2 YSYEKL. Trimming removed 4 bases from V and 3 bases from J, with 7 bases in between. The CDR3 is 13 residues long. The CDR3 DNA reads TGCGCCAGCAGCCCCAGGGTCTACAATGAGCAGTTCTTC. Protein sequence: CASSPRVYNEQFF.

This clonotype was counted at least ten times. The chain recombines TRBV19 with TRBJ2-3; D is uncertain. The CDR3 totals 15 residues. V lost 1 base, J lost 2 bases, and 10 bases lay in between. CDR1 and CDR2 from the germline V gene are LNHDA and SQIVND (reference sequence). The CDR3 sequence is CASSIVGQITDTQYF. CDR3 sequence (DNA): TGTGCCAGTAGTATAGTAGGGCAGATCACAGATACGCAGTATTTT.

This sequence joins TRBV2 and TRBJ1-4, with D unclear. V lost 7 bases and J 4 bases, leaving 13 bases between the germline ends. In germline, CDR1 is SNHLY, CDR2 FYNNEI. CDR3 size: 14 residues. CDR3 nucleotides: TGTGCCAGCACCGACGAGTTATATAATGAAAAACTGTTTTTT. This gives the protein CASTDELYNEKLFF. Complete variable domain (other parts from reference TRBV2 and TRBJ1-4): EPEVTQTPSHQVTQMGQEVILRCVPISNHLYFYWYRQILGQKVEFLVSFYNNEISEKSEIFDDQFSVERPDGSNFTLKIRSTKLEDSAMYFCASTDELYNEKLFFGSGTQLSVL.

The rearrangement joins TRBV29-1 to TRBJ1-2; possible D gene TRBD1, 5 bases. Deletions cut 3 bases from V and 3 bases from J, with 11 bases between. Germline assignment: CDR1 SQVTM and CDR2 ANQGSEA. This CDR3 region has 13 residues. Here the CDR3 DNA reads TGCAGCGTTGACAGGGTGGGGGACTATGGCTACACCTTC. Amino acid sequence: CSVDRVGDYGYTF. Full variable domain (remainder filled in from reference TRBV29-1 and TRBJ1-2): SAVISQKPSRDICQRGTSLTIQCQVDSQVTMMFWYRQQPGQSLTLIATANQGSEATYESGFVIDKFPISRPNLTFSTLTVSNMSPEDSSIYLCSVDRVGDYGYTFGSGTRLTVV.

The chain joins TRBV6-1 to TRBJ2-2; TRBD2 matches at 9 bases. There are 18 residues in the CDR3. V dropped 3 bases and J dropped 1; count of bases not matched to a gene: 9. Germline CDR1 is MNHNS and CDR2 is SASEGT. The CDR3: CASSDPAGGLMNTGELFF. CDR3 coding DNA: TGTGCCAGCAGTGATCCAGCGGGGGGCTTGATGAACACCGGGGAGCTGTTTTTT.